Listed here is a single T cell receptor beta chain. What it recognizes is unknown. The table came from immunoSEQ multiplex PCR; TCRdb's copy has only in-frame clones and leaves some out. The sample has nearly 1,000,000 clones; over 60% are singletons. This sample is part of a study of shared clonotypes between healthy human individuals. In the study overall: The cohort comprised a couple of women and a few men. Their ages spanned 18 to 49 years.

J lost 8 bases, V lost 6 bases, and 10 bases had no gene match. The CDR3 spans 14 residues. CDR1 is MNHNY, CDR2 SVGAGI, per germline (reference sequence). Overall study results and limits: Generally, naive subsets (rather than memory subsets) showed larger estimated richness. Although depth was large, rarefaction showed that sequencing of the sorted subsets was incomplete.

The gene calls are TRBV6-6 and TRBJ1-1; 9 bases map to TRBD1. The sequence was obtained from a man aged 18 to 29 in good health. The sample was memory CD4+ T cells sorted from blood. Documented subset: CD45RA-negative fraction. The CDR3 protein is CASRIPGQGEEAFF. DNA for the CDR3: TGTGCCAGCAGGATACCGGGACAGGGAGAGGAAGCTTTCTTT.